This T cell receptor beta chain was sequenced for a study of siplizumab effects on memory and regulatory T cells. In each sample, approximately 100,000 TCR templates were assayed. The repertoire was sequenced with immunoSEQ multiplex PCR; TCRdb's copy has only in-frame clones and lacks some. The profile covers around 72,000 clones, with about 89% appearing a single time and around 28% taken by the ten largest. In the case of this clone: Its antigen is as yet unknown.

The study, taken as a whole, reports: Naive T cells seemed more diverse than memory cells and seemed major alloresponse contributors. Alloreactive clones mapping to unstimulated subsets formed only a minor fraction. The authors did not confirm suppressive function in proliferating Tregs from siplizumab cultures.

Germline assignment: CDR1 LNHDA and CDR2 SQIVND (reference sequence). The CDR3 runs to 14 residues. Trimming left V 3 bases short and J 6 bases short, with 12 bases between. What was sequenced was CD8+ T cells sorted from blood. This clonotype originated in a human donor in good health. J is TRBJ2-1 and V is TRBV19; D gene unclear. This CDR3 reads CASSMARSLNEQFF. The CDR3 nucleotides are TGTGCCAGTAGTATGGCGCGGAGTCTCAATGAGCAGTTCTTC.